This TCR beta chain was recovered during a study of T cell responses to AZD1222 COVID-19 vaccine. As concerns this clone: Its antigen is unidentified.

The CDR3 is 13 residues long. Germline lookup yields CDR1 ENHRY and CDR2 SYGVKD. With V trimmed by 9 bases and J by 2 bases, 4 bases remained unmatched. General study points: When two AZD1222 doses had been given, Spike-specific TCR breadth and depth rose. Only after the peak T cell response were repertoires sampled. Nearly half of unique spike-specific TCRs reportedly avoided B.1.351 and B.1.1.7 mutated regions.

Repertoires were generated with immunoSEQ multiplex PCR, while TCRdb's copy carries only in-frame clones and drops some. Among about 110,000 clones listed, about 86% were seen once. This chain connects TRBV10-3 to TRBJ2-7; 10 bases align to TRBD1. The sample in question was peripheral blood, obtained on day 0 of AZD1222 vaccination. This clonotype originated in an adult in good health. CDR3: CAIGQGGPYEQYF. The CDR3 region has the DNA TGTGCCATAGGACAGGGGGGACCCTACGAGCAGTACTTC.